The 8 T cell receptor beta chains below come from one sample, sequenced in a study of OX40 agonist ivuxolimab in advanced cancers. Clones were sequenced by immunoSEQ multiplex PCR, and TCRdb holds only the in-frame ones, with some missing. This table has 60,000 or so clones, over 75% appearing once. The sample in question was CD4+ or CD8+ T cells sorted from blood, obtained in a trial of the OX40 agonist ivuxolimab. These TCRs come from an adult with an advanced solid tumor such as melanoma, head and neck, liver or kidney cancer.

V gene TRBV5-6 combines with J gene TRBJ1-4; no clear D gene. The CDR3 consists of 11 residues. Deletions cut 0 bases from V and 11 bases from J, with 5 bases between. CDR1 is SGHDT, CDR2 YYEEEE, per germline. The CDR3 loop is CASSLGPKLFF. In DNA form, the CDR3 reads TGTGCCAGCAGCTTGGGTCCCAAACTGTTTTTT.

This chain uses TRBV7-2 with TRBJ1-1; 11 bases agree with TRBD1. The CDR3 has 18 residues. Germline-derived CDR1 and CDR2 are SGHTA and FQGNSA. The junction had 14 bases not matched to a gene; V was cut back by 4 bases and J by 4 bases. The CDR3 DNA reads TGTGCCAGCAGCTCCCTCCTCCGGGACAGGGGGGTTGCCACTGAAGCTTTCTTT. Translated, it gives CASSSLLRDRGVATEAFF.

The chain has TRBV4-1 and TRBJ2-2; maybe TRBD2 (6 bases). Looked up from germline, CDR1 is MGHRA and CDR2 is YSYEKL. Trimming took off 0 bases at V and 5 bases at J, with 10 bases between the two ends. The CDR3 has 15 amino acids. CDR3 coding DNA: TGCGCCAGCAGCCAAGATAAGGGAGGAACCGGGGAGCTGTTTTTT. Translated: CASSQDKGGTGELFF.

The chain combines TRBV6-5 with TRBJ2-7; 9 bases line up with TRBD2. After removal of 2 bases from V and 5 bases from J, the junction contained 10 bases not matched to a gene. This CDR3 is built from 16 residues. Germline assignment: CDR1 MNHEY and CDR2 SVGAGI. CDR3 amino acids: CASSYPSVSGRNEQYF. CDR3 bases: TGTGCCAGCAGTTACCCCTCGGTTAGCGGGAGAAACGAGCAGTACTTC.

The rearrangement joins TRBV29-1 to TRBJ1-1; D remains ambiguous. The CDR3 is 11 amino acids. CDR1 is SQVTM, CDR2 ANQGSEA, per germline. Between the trimmed V and J ends, which lost 0 bases and 7 bases, there was a span of 6 bases. This CDR3 is CSVEESNEAFF. The CDR3 DNA is TGCAGCGTTGAAGAGTCAAATGAAGCTTTCTTT.

The chain uses TRBV2 and TRBJ1-4; D is uncertain. The CDR3 loop spans 14 amino acids. V dropped 6 bases and J dropped 8 bases, with 16 bases sitting between them. In germline, CDR1 is SNHLY, CDR2 FYNNEI. The CDR3 DNA follows: TGTGCCAGCAGAGTGATTAAGGGCGGGGAAAAACTGTTTTTT. Translated: CASRVIKGGEKLFF.

This chain uses TRBV2 with TRBJ2-5; the D gene is possibly TRBD2 (5 bases). Germline V gene sequence: CDR1 SNHLY, CDR2 FYNNEI. V was clipped by 3 bases and J by 2 bases, with 7 bases between them. This CDR3 is built from 13 residues. This CDR3 is CASSDWTQETQYF. The CDR3 DNA reads as TGTGCCAGCAGTGACTGGACTCAAGAGACCCAGTACTTC.

This chain connects TRBV5-4 to TRBJ2-7; 10 bases align to TRBD2. The CDR3 extends over 16 amino acids. With V trimmed by 0 bases and J by 2 bases, 5 bases remained unmatched. The germline V gene has CDR1 SGHNT and CDR2 YYREEE (reference sequence). As DNA, the CDR3 is TGTGCCAGCAGCTTGGCCCCCGGACTAGCGGCCTACGAGCAGTACTTC. Its translation is CASSLAPGLAAYEQYF.